Presented here are 10 T cell receptor beta chains from one specimen sequenced in a study of cytomegalovirus exposure and HLA in healthy donors. Amplification used 60 Vbeta primers and 13 Jbeta primers. Libraries were prepared by immunoSEQ multiplex PCR; TCRdb keeps only in-frame clonotypes and omits some of them. The sample contains some 60,000 clones, approximately 83% of which appear only once. The sequenced material came from PBMCs. These receptors all come from a human donor in good health.

This chain joins TRBV7-8 and TRBJ2-3; 11 nucleotides agree with TRBD2. CDR1 and CDR2 (germline): SGHVS, FQNEAQ. The ends lost 5 bases at V and 3 bases at J; junction bases unmatched: 4. This CDR3 has 15 amino acids. CDR3: CASSVLAGETDTQYF. DNA of the CDR3: TGTGCCAGCAGCGTACTAGCGGGAGAAACAGATACGCAGTATTTT. Using reference TRBV7-8 and TRBJ2-3 for the parts outside the CDR3, the full variable domain is GAGVSQSPRYKVAKRGQDVALRCDPISGHVSLFWYQQALGQGPEFLTYFQNEAQLDKSGLPSDRFFAERPEGSVSTLKIQRTQQEDSAVYLCASSVLAGETDTQYFGPGTRLTVL.

The V and J genes are TRBV19 and TRBJ2-7; 9 bases line up with TRBD1. This CDR3 has 14 amino acids. Germline loops: CDR1 LNHDA, CDR2 SQIVND (reference sequence). V lost 5 bases and J lost 3; bases outside the gene matches: 5. DNA for the CDR3: TGTGCCAGTAGTTTGGGACAGGGAGGCTACGAGCAGTACTTC. This codes for CASSLGQGGYEQYF.

The chain recombines TRBV15 with TRBJ2-1, with 9 positions matching TRBD1. Germline-derived CDR1 and CDR2 are LNHNV and YYDKDF (reference sequence). V shed 4 bases, J shed 4 bases, and the junction held 5 bases outside the gene matches. This CDR3 is built from 15 residues. Here the CDR3 DNA reads TGTGCCACCAGCACACGGACAGGGGTATACAATGAGCAGTTCTTC. Its protein is CATSTRTGVYNEQFF.

This clone was found a few times. This chain links TRBV7-9 with TRBJ1-4, with 11 bases identical to TRBD1. The germline gives CDR1 SEHNR, CDR2 FQNEAQ (reference sequence). The CDR3 has 16 amino acids. J was trimmed by 8 bases and V by 2 bases; bases with no gene match: 7. Written as DNA, the CDR3 is TGTGCCAGCAGCTTAAGGCGGGACAGGGGGAACGAAAAACTGTTTTTT. This gives the protein CASSLRRDRGNEKLFF.

J is TRBJ1-4 and V is TRBV5-1, with 9 bases lining up with TRBD1. CDR1 SGHRS and CDR2 YFSETQ come from the germline V gene. The CDR3 extends over 13 amino acids. V lost 7 bases to trimming and J lost 7 bases; unmatched junction nucleotides: 5. CDR3: CASGDRASEKLFF. CDR3 bases: TGCGCCAGCGGGGACAGGGCGAGTGAAAAACTGTTTTTT. Drawing the rest from reference TRBV5-1 and TRBJ1-4, the complete variable domain is KAGVTQTPRYLIKTRGQQVTLSCSPISGHRSVSWYQQTPGQGLQFLFEYFSETQRNKGNFPGRFSGRQFSNSRSEMNVSTLELGDSALYLCASGDRASEKLFFGSGTQLSVL.

To note about this clone: The junction and the germline gene differ at one end; a read error may be behind it. This sequence joins TRBV15 and TRBJ2-5; 8 positions agree with TRBD1. CDR1 and CDR2 from the germline V gene are LNHNV and YYDKDF (reference sequence). The CDR3 loop spans 13 amino acids. The DNA for the CDR3 is TGTGCCACCAGCAGCGCCTGGGCAGGGACAGGCGACTTC. Translated: CATSSAWAGTGDF.

This rearrangement joins TRBV15 to TRBJ1-4; 7 nucleotides line up with TRBD1. With 1 base clipped from V and 0 bases from J, the junction kept 8 bases outside the gene matches. The CDR3 totals 18 residues. Per germline, CDR1 LNHNV and CDR2 YYDKDF (reference sequence). In DNA form, the CDR3 reads TGTGCCACCAGCAGAGCTCCGGGACAGATAGCAACTAATGAAAAACTGTTTTTT. Its translation is CATSRAPGQIATNEKLFF. Based on the CDR3 plus reference TRBV15 and TRBJ1-4, the full variable domain is DAMVIQNPRYQVTQFGKPVTLSCSQTLNHNVMYWYQQKSSQAPKLLFHYYDKDFNNEADTPDNFQSRRPNTSFCFLDIRSPGLGDTAMYLCATSRAPGQIATNEKLFFGSGTQLSVL.

CDR3 sequence reads: CASSLAALASDTQYF. CDR3 sequence (DNA): TGTGCCAGCAGCTTAGCTGCTCTAGCATCGGATACGCAGTATTTT. The chain uses TRBV7-8 and TRBJ2-3; maybe TRBD2 (5 bases). V was trimmed by 0 bases and J by 6 bases, leaving 13 bases between them. Germline V CDR1 and CDR2: SGHVS, FQNEAQ. The CDR3 is made up of 15 amino acids.

The chain has TRBV6-5 and TRBJ2-3, with 13 bases fitting TRBD2. The J segment lost 4 bases and the V segment lost 2 bases, leaving 0 bases of the junction unmatched. This CDR3 is built from 15 residues. Per germline, CDR1 MNHEY and CDR2 SVGAGI. This CDR3 reads CASSYTSGGADTQYF. The CDR3, as DNA: TGTGCCAGCAGTTACACTAGCGGGGGGGCAGATACGCAGTATTTT.

The chain employs TRBV2 and TRBJ2-2, with TRBD1 identical over 9 bases. V shed 11 bases and J 0 bases; nucleotides not matched to a gene: 4. Germline CDR1 and CDR2: SNHLY and FYNNEI. The CDR3 covers 14 residues. CDR3 in DNA: TGTGCCGGCCGGACAGGGGCGAACACCGGGGAGCTGTTTTTT. Amino acids: CAGRTGANTGELFF.